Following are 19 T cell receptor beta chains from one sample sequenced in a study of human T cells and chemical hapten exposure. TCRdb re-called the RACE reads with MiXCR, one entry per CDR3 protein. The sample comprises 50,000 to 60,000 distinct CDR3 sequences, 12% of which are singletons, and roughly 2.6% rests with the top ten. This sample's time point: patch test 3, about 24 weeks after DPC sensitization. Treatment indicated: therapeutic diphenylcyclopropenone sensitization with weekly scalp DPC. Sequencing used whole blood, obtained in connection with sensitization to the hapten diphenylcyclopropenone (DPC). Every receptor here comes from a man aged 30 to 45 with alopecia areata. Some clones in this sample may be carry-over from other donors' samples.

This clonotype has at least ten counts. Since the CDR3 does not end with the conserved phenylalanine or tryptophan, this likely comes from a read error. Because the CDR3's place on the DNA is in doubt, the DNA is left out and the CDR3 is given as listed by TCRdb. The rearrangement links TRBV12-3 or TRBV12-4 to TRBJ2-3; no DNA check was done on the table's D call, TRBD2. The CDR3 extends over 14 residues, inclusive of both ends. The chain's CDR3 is CASSFVTSGAITGL.

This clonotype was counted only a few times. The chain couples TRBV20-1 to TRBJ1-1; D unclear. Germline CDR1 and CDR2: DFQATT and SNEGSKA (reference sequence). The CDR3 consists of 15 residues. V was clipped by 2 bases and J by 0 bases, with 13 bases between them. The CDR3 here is CSARTLTGLNTEAFF. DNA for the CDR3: TGCAGTGCTAGAACCCTCACGGGCCTGAACACTGAAGCTTTCTTT.

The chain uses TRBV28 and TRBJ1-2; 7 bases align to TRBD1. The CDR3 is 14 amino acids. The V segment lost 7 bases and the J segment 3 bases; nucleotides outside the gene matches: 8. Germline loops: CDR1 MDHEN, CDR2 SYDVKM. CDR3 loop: CASTKPDRYYGYTF. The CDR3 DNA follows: TGTGCCAGCACTAAACCGGACAGGTACTATGGCTACACCTTC.

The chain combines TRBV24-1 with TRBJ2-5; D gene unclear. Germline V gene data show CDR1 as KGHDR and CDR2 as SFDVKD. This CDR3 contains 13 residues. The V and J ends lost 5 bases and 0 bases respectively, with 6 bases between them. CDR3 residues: CATSAAHQETQYF. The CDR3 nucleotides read TGTGCCACCAGTGCGGCTCACCAAGAGACCCAGTACTTC.

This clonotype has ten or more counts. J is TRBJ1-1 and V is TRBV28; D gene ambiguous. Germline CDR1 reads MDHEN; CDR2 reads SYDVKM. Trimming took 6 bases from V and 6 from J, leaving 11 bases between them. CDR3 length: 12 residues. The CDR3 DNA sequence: TGTGCCAGCAGGCTCGAGGGCGCTGAAGCTTTCTTT. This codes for CASRLEGAEAFF. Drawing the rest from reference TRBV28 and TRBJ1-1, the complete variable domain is DVKVTQSSRYLVKRTGEKVFLECVQDMDHENMFWYRQDPGLGLRLIYFSYDVKMKEKGDIPEGYSVSREKKERFSLILESASTNQTSMYLCASRLEGAEAFFGQGTRLTVV.

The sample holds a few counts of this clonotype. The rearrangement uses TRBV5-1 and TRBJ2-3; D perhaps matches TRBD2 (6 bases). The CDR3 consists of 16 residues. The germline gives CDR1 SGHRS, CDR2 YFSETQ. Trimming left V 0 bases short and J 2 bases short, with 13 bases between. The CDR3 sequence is CASSLVAGSHTDTQYF. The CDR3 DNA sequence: TGCGCCAGCAGCTTGGTGGCGGGGAGTCACACAGATACGCAGTATTTT.

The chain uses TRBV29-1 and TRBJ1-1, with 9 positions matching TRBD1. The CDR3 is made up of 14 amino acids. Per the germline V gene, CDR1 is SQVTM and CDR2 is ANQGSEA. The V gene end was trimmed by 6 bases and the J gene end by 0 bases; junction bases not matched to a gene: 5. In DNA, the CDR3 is TGCAGCGTCGAATGGACAGGGGTGAACACTGAAGCTTTCTTT. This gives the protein CSVEWTGVNTEAFF.

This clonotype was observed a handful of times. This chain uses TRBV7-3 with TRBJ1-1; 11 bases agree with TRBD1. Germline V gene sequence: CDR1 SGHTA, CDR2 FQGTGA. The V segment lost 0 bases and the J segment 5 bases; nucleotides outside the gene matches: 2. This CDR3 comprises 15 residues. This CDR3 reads CASSLTGQGATEAFF. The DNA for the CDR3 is TGTGCCAGCAGCTTAACCGGACAGGGGGCTACTGAAGCTTTCTTT.

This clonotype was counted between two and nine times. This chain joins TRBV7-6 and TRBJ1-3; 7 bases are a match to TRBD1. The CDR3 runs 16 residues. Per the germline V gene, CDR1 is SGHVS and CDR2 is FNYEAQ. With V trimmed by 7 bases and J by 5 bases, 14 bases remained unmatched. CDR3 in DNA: TGTGCCAGCACCCTCCTTGCCACAGGGGCCCGAAACACCATATATTTT. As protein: CASTLLATGARNTIYF.

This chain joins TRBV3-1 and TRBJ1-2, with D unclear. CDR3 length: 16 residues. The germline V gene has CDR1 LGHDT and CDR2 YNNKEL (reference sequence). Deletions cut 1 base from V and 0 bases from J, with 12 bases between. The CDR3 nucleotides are TGTGCCAGCAGCCAAGTTGGCCCGGCGGCTAACTATGGCTACACCTTC. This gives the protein CASSQVGPAANYGYTF. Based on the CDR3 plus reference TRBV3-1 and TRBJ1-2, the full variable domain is DTAVSQTPKYLVTQMGNDKSIKCEQNLGHDTMYWYKQDSKKFLKIMFSYNNKELIINETVPNRFSPKSPDKAHLNLHINSLELGDSAVYFCASSQVGPAANYGYTFGSGTRLTVV.

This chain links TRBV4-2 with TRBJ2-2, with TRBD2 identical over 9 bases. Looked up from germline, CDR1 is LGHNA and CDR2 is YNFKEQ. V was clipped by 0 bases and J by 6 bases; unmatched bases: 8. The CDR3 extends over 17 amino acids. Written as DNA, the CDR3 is TGTGCCAGCAGCCAAGATCCCCTAGCGGGACAGCCCGGGGAGCTGTTTTTT. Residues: CASSQDPLAGQPGELFF.

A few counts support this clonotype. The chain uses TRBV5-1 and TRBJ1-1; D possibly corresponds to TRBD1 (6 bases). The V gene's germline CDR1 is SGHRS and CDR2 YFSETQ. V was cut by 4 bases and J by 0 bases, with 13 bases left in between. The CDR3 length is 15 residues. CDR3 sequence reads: CASSRGQNLNTEAFF. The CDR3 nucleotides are TGCGCCAGCAGCCGCGGACAGAACCTGAACACTGAAGCTTTCTTT.

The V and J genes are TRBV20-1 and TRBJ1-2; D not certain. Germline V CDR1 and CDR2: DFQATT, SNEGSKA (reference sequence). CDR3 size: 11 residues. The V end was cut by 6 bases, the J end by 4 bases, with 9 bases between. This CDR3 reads CSAPSTYGYTF. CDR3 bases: TGCAGTGCACCGTCGACCTATGGCTACACCTTC.

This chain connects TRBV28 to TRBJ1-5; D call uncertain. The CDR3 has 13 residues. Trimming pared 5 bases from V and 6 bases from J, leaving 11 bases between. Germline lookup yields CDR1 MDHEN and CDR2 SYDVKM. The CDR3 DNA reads TGTGCCAGCAGTCCCGGGCTTACTCAGCCCCAGCATTTT. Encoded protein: CASSPGLTQPQHF.

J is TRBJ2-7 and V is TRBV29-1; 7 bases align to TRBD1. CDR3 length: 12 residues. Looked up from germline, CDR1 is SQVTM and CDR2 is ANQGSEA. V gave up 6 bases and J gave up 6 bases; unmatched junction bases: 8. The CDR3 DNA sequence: TGCAGCGTCAGACAGGGAACGCGCGAGCAGTACTTC. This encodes CSVRQGTREQYF.

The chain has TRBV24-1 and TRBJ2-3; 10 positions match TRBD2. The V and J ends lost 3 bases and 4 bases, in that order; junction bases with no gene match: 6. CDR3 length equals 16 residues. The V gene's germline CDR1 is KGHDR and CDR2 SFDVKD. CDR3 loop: CATSDVAGGGADTQYF. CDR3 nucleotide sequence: TGTGCCACCAGTGATGTAGCGGGGGGTGGAGCAGATACGCAGTATTTT.

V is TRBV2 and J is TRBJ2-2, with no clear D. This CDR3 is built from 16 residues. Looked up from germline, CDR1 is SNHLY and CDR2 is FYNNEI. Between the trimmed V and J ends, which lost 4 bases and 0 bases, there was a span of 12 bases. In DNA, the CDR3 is TGTGCCAGCAGTGCAAACGCAGGTTCGAACACCGGGGAGCTGTTTTTT. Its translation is CASSANAGSNTGELFF.

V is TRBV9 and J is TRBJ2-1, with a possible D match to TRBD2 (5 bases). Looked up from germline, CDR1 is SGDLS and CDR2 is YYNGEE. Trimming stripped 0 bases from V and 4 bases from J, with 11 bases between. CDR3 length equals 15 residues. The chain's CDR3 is CASSVATGDYNEQFF. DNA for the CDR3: TGTGCCAGCAGCGTAGCTACCGGGGATTACAATGAGCAGTTCTTC.

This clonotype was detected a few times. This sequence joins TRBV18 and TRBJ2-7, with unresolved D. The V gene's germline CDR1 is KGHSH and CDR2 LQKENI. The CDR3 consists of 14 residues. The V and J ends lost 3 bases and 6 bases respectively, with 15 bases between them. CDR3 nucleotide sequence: TGTGCCAGCTCACCCCGGACGGAGCCCTCCGAGCAGTACTTC. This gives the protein CASSPRTEPSEQYF.